The 3 T cell receptor beta chains below come from one sample, sequenced in a study of blood T cell repertoires in COVID-19. TCRdb keeps only in-frame clones here, not all; method: immunoSEQ multiplex PCR. The sample gives over 350,000 clones, around 87% of which show up once; 10% is in the top ten. The specimen was PBMCs or T cells enriched from blood (not recorded which). Every receptor here comes from a woman between 45 and 60 years old who had recovered from COVID-19.

The chain combines TRBV7-9 with TRBJ1-2, with D unresolved. The germline CDR1 and CDR2 sequences are SEHNR and FQNEAQ (reference sequence). Trimming left V 5 bases short and J 0 bases short, with 10 bases between. The CDR3 is 14 amino acids. The CDR3 DNA reads TGTGCCAGCAGCCCCTATTCTGCTAACTATGGCTACACCTTC. Translated: CASSPYSANYGYTF.

The chain joins TRBV25-1 to TRBJ1-1; D gene unclear. V lost 3 bases, J lost 4 bases, and 6 bases lay in between. The CDR3 contains 12 residues. Germline CDR1 is MGHDK and CDR2 is SYGVNS. The CDR3, as DNA: TGTGCCAGCAGTGATTTCGGCACTGAAGCTTTCTTT. The encoded protein is CASSDFGTEAFF.

The CDR3 protein is CASSLYAGGSTDTQYF. In DNA form, the CDR3 reads TGTGCCAGCAGTTTATATGCGGGGGGGTCCACAGATACGCAGTATTTT. The chain carries TRBV27 and TRBJ2-3, with 9 nucleotides matching TRBD2. This CDR3 spans 16 amino acids. The germline CDR1 and CDR2 sequences are MNHEY and SMNVEV (reference sequence). J lost 2 bases, V lost 1 base, and 4 bases had no gene match.